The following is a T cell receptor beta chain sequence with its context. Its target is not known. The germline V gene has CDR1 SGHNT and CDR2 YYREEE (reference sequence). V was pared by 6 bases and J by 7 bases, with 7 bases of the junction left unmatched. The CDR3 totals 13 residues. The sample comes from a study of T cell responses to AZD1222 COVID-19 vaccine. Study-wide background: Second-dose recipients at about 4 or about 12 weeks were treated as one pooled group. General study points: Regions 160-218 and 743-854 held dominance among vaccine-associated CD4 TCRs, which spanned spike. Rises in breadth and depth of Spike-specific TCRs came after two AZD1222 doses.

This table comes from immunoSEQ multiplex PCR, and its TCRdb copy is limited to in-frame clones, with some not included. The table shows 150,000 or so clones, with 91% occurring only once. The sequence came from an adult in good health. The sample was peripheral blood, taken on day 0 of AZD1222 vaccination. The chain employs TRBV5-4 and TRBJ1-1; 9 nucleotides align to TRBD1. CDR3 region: CASKRQGVDEAFF. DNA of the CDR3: TGTGCCAGCAAACGACAGGGGGTTGATGAAGCTTTCTTT.